This TCR beta chain emerged from a study of long-term antiretroviral therapy in people with HIV. Study-wide results and limits: Post-ART, diversity grew, though it stayed under transplant donor control levels. Blood draws took place between about 2004 and 2018 and possibly involved older ART regimens. Compared with controls, HIV repertoires showed narrower CDR3 length ranges.

Only a few counts were recorded for this clone. What it recognizes is unknown. Before they underwent DNA extraction, samples held roughly 0.95-10 million cryopreserved PBMC. The libraries were made with immunoSEQ v3.0 at survey level. TCRdb's copy holds only in-frame clones and misses some; the assay was immunoSEQ multiplex PCR. Among roughly 19,000 clones, approximately 90% were seen once, and the ten largest hold roughly 4%. V lost 4 bases and J lost 6, with 14 bases in between. The CDR3 has 13 residues. The germline V gene has CDR1 SGHDT and CDR2 YYEEEE. The receptor comes from a man younger than 30 with HIV. Sequencing was performed on unsorted PBMCs, taken 2.1 years after starting antiretroviral therapy. The chain uses TRBV5-6 and TRBJ2-7; D is undetermined. CDR3 in amino acids: CASSLRHWVEQYF. In DNA form, the CDR3 reads TGTGCCAGCAGCCTCAGACACTGGGTCGAGCAGTACTTC.